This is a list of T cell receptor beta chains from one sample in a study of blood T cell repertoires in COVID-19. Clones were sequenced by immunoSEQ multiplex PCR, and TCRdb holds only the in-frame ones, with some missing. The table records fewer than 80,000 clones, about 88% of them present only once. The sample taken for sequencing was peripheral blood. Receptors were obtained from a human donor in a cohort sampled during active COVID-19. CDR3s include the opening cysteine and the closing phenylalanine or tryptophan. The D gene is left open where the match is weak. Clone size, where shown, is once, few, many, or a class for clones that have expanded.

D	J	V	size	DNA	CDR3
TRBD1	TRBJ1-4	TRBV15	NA	TGTGCCACCAGCGTCCGGACAGGGCTTGCAACTAATGAAAAACTGTTTTTT	CATSVRTGLATNEKLFF
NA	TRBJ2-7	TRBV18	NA	TGTGCCAGCTCAGCTAATGCTAGGGGATACGAGCAGTACTTC	CASSANARGYEQYF
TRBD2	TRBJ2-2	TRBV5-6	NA	TGTGCCAGCAGCCTTGGACTAGGGAACACCGGGGAGCTGTTTTTT	CASSLGLGNTGELFF
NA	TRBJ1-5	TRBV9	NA	TGTGCCAGCAGCGTAGGCCCTAGGGGTCAGCCCCAGCATTTT	CASSVGPRGQPQHF
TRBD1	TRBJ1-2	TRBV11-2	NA	TGTGCCAGCAGCTCGGGACAGGGAGACTATGGCTACACCTTC	CASSSGQGDYGYTF
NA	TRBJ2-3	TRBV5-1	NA	TGCGCCAGCAGCCGCTGGACTGTCACAGATACGCAGTATTTT	CASSRWTVTDTQYF
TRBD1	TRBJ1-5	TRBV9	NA	TGTGCCAGCAGCGTCGGGACAGTAAATCAGCCCCAGCATTTT	CASSVGTVNQPQHF
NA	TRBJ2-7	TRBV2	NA	TGTGCCAGCAGTGGGTGGGGGCAAATTCTAACCTACGAGCAGTACTTC	CASSGWGQILTYEQYF
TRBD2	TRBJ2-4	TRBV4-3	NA	TGCGCCAGCAGCCAAGGGGGGGGATTAGCCAAAAACATTCAGTACTTC	CASSQGGGLAKNIQYF
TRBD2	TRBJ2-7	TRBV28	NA	TGTGCCAGCAGTCCCTCGGGGGGGAACTACGAGCAGTACTTC	CASSPSGGNYEQYF
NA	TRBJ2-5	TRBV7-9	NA	TGTGCCAGCAGCTTAGGGGGTTCAGGGTCGGTTCAGACCCAGTACTTC	CASSLGGSGSVQTQYF
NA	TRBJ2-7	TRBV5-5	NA	TGTGCCAGCAGCTTGGAGCGGACAGTGGGCTACGAGCAGTACTTC	CASSLERTVGYEQYF
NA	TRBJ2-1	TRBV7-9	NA	TGTGCCAGCAGCTTACGGGGCGACGGGGGGCACAATGAGCAGTTCTTC	CASSLRGDGGHNEQFF
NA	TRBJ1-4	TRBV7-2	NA	TGTGCCAGCAGCTACCGACTACCCCTCCCAACTAATGAAAAACTGTTTTTT	CASSYRLPLPTNEKLFF
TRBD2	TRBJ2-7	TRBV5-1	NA	TGCGCCAGCAGCTCCTTTCTAGCGGGAGAGGGCGAGCAGTACTTC	CASSSFLAGEGEQYF
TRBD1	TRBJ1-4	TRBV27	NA	TGTGCCAGCAGCTGGGACAGGCTTAGTGGTGAAAAACTGTTTTTT	CASSWDRLSGEKLFF
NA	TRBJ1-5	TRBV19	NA	TGTGCCAGTAGTATAGCGGTCAGGGCCGGCAATCAGCCCCAGCATTTT	CASSIAVRAGNQPQHF
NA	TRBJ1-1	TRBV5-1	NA	TGCGCCAGCAGTTCACTGCCGGGACAAATTGAAGCTTTCTTT	CASSSLPGQIEAFF
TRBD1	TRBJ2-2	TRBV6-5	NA	TGTGCCACTGCCCGACAGGGGAACACCGGGGAGCTGTTTTTT	CATARQGNTGELFF
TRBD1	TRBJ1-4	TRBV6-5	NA	TGTGCCAGCAGGGACAGGGCTGCAACTAATGAAAAACTGTTTTTT	CASRDRAATNEKLFF
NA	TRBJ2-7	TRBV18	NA	TGTGCCAGCTCACCGACCAGGCTAGAGGGAGACTACGAGCAGTACTTC	CASSPTRLEGDYEQYF
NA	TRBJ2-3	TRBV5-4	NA	TGTGCCAGCAGCTTACGGGTCACGGCCACAGATACGCAGTATTTT	CASSLRVTATDTQYF
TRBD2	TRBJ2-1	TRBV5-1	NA	TGCGCCAGCAGCTTGACTAGCGGGAGCTCGTATGAGCAGTTCTTC	CASSLTSGSSYEQFF
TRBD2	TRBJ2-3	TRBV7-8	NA	TGTGCCAGCAGCCCACTAGCGGGAGGCAAAGATACGCAGTATTTT	CASSPLAGGKDTQYF
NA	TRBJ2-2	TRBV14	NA	TGTGCCAGCAGACCCCAGGGGACCGGGGAGCTGTTTTTT	CASRPQGTGELFF
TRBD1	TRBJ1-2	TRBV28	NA	TGTGCCAGCAGTTTCTCCTTTACAGGGGGCTATGGCTACACCTTC	CASSFSFTGGYGYTF
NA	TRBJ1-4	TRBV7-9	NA	TGTGCCAGCAGCACCGATCAGGGTTCGAATGAAAAACTGTTTTTT	CASSTDQGSNEKLFF
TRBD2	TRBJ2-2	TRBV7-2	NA	TGTGCCAGCAGCTTAGATGGTAGCGGGGCCGGCGGGGAGCTGTTTTTT	CASSLDGSGAGGELFF
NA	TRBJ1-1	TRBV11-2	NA	TGTGCCAGCACTAAAGCCAGGGGAGACACTGAAGCTTTCTTT	CASTKARGDTEAFF
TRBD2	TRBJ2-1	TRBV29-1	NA	TGCAGCGTGCGGGGGGCGTCCTACAATGAGCAGTTCTTC	CSVRGASYNEQFF
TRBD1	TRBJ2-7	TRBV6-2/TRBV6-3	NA	TGTGCCAGCAGTTCTGCAGGGGGTGGCTCCTACGAGCAGTACTTC	CASSSAGGGSYEQYF
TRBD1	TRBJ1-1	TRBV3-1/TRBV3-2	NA	TGTGCCAGCAGCCCCCGAGGACAGGGTTGGACTGAAGCTTTCTTT	CASSPRGQGWTEAFF
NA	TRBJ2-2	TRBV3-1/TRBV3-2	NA	TGTGCCAGCAGCCAGGGTCCTAGCCCTAGAAACACCGGGGAGCTGTTTTTT	CASSQGPSPRNTGELFF
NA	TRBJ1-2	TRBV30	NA	TGTGCCTGGAGTGTCTATGGGGATAGGGGCTGGGGATATGGCTACACCTTC	CAWSVYGDRGWGYGYTF
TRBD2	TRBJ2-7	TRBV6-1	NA	TGTGCCAGCAGTGACCCAGCGGCGGGAGGGACCTACGAGCAGTACTTC	CASSDPAAGGTYEQYF
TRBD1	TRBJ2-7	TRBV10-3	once	TGTGCCATCAGTGAGGGACAGGGGGCGTACGAGCAGTACTTC	CAISEGQGAYEQYF
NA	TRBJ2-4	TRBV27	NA	TGTGCCAGCAGTCCCCTAGCCAAAAACATTCAGTACTTC	CASSPLAKNIQYF
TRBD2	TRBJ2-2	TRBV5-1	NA	TGCGCCAGCAGCTCAGCGGGAGAGGCCGGGGAGCTGTTTTTT	CASSSAGEAGELFF
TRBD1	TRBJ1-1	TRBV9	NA	TGTGCCAGCAGCGTAGGGACAGGGAACACTGAAGCTTTCTTT	CASSVGTGNTEAFF
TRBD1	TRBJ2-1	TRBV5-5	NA	TGTGCCAGCAGGGAACCGGGACAGGGTTATGAGCAGTTCTTC	CASREPGQGYEQFF
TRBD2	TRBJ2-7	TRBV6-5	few	TGTGCCAGCAGTTACTCAGCGGGAGGGCCCTACGAGCAGTACTTC	CASSYSAGGPYEQYF
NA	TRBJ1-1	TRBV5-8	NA	TGTGCCAGCTTGAACGTACGCCGGTGGACTGAAGCTTTCTTT	CASLNVRRWTEAFF
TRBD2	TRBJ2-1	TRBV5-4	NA	TGTGCCAGCAGCCTTCGAGCGGGAAGCCTCAATGAGCAGTTCTTC	CASSLRAGSLNEQFF
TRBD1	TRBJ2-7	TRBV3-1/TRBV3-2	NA	TGTGCCAGCAGCCAAAGGGCCGGGACAGGGGTTTCCTCCCCATCGGGCGAGCAGTACTTC	CASSQRAGTGVSSPSGEQYF
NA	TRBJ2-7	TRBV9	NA	TGTGCCAGCAGCGTCGGGACTCCTTCCTACGAGCAGTACTTC	CASSVGTPSYEQYF
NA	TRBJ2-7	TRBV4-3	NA	TGCGCCAGCAGCCAAGATAAGGGGTACGAGCAGTACTTC	CASSQDKGYEQYF
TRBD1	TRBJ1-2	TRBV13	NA	TGTGCCAGCAGCTTAGGCCTAACAGGGGTAAGCATCGGTGGCTACACCTTC	CASSLGLTGVSIGGYTF
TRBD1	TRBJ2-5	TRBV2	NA	TGTGCCAGCAGTGGACAGGGTCTGTACCAAGAGACCCAGTACTTC	CASSGQGLYQETQYF
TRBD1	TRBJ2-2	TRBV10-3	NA	TGTGCCATCGGCAAAACAGGGGTCACCGGGGAGCTGTTTTTT	CAIGKTGVTGELFF
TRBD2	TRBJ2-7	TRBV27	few	TGTGCCAGCAGCCCACGCACTAGCGGGGGGGGCGAGCAGTACTTC	CASSPRTSGGGEQYF
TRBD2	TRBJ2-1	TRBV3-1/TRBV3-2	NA	TGTGCCAGCAGCCAAGGGGTAGGGTCGGGGGGAGAGCAGTTCTTC	CASSQGVGSGGEQFF
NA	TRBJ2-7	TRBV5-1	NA	TGCGCCAGCAGCTTGTCCGGTCAGGGAAACGAGCAGTACTTC	CASSLSGQGNEQYF
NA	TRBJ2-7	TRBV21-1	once	TGTGCCAGCAGGGGGACAGAGTCCTACGAGCAGTACTTC	CASRGTESYEQYF
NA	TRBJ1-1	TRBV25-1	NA	TGTGCCAGCAGTGAATGGGGGGGGAGGAACACTGAAGCTTTCTTT	CASSEWGGRNTEAFF
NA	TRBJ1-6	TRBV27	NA	TGTGCCAGCAGTTTATGGCAGACACATAATAATTCACCCCTCCACTTT	CASSLWQTHNNSPLHF